This T cell receptor beta chain derives from a study of blood T cell repertoires in COVID-19. Across the whole study: Samples taken during acute and convalescent COVID-19 were collected in the United States, Italy and Spain. The cDNA or gDNA used as material had been derived from T cells, B-cell-depleted T cells, or PBMCs.

Per the original data handling: For nucleated cells, counts were estimated from reference gene primer amplification. Produced via immunoSEQ multiplex PCR; TCRdb's table is partial and in-frame only. Clonal size and the V and J genes are those of that table, whereas D and trimming came from the DNA. The sample includes 200,000 to 300,000 clones, 86% of them seen just once. Trimming shortened V by 1 base and J by 7 bases, and 10 bases separated the two germline ends. The CDR3 runs 13 residues. Germline V CDR1 and CDR2: SGHTA, FQGNSA. This clonotype originated in a man at least 80 years old with acute or convalescent COVID-19. The chain joins TRBV7-2 to TRBJ2-5, with a possible D match to TRBD2 (5 bases). Sequencing was performed on peripheral blood. CDR3 coding DNA: TGTGCCAGCAGCTTAGGGGAGATTAGGACCCAGTACTTC. This encodes CASSLGEIRTQYF.